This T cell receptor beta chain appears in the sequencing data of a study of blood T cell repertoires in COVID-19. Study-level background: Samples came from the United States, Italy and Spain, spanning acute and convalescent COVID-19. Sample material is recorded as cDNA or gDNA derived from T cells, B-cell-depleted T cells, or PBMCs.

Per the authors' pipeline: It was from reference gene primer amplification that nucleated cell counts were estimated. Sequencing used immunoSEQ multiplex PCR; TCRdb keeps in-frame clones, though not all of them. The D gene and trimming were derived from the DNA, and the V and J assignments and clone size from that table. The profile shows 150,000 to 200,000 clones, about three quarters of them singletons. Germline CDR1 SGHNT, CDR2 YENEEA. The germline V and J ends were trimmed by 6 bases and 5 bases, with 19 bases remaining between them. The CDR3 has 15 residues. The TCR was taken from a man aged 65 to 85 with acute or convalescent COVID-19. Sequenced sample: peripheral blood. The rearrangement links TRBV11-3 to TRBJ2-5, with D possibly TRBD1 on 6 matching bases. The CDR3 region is CASRRDMRWGETQYF. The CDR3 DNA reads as TGTGCCAGCAGAAGGGACATGAGATGGGGGGAGACCCAGTACTTC.